This T cell receptor (beta chain) was identified during a study of T cell responses to AZD1222 COVID-19 vaccine (dated by TCRdb to the early 2020s). The study in broad terms: TCR sequencing covered roughly 230 trial participants: nearly 210 given two doses of AZD1222 and 26 given two doses of MenACWY control vaccine. Enrollment into the trials was organized by age into subgroups of 18-55, 56-69 and 70-plus years, and those subgroups contained roughly 140, 27 and 60 TCR-sequenced participants, respectively. The investigation overall reported the following: Most participants were white British and females outnumbered males, and the authors suggested that clonal diversity may have been underestimated. Only five to seven AZD1222 recipients were SARS-CoV-2 seropositive at baseline, limiting conclusions about previously exposed vaccinees. The whole spike protein was spanned by vaccine-associated CD4 TCRs, and dominant responses were seen in regions 160-218 and 743-854. After two AZD1222 doses, both the breadth and the depth of spike-specific TCRs were significantly higher than at day 0 and than in MenACWY recipients. The 56-69-year group was small, and its depth increase did not reach significance, likely because of low power. Because no day 14 peak-response samples were available, the repertoires could be characterized only after the peak T cell response. Reportedly, almost half of the unique spike-specific TCRs recognized epitopes lying outside the regions that are mutated in the B.1.351 and B.1.1.7 variants.

The sample's time point label is to be understood as: baseline before first vaccination. The treatment or condition label for this specimen denotes: meningococcal conjugate vaccine given as trial control. The vaccinee samples were drawn from two UK trials, COV001 and COV002, one of which was a single-blind randomized controlled phase 2/3 trial testing AZD1222 (ChAdOx1 nCoV-19) in healthy adults. For TCRbeta chain sequencing, PBMC samples from trial participants were taken at day 0 and at day 28 after the second dose. The CDR3 regions of human TCRbeta chains were analyzed by immunosequencing. The original methods were these. Repertoire TCRs were matched against a reference library of SARS-CoV-2-specific TCRs generated with the MIRA antigen-specificity platform. Breadth was defined as the fraction of unique TCRs that were SARS-CoV-2-associated, and depth was defined as the fraction of total T cells that were SARS-CoV-2-associated. Using the MIRA data, each spike-specific TCR was assigned both to the spike region to which the TCR was reactive and to a CD4 or CD8 class. Log10-transformed breadth and depth values were compared by one-way ANOVA with Sidak's multiple comparisons tests. TCRdb limited this immuneACCESS table to in-frame rearrangements with V and J called. A share of clones is missing; checked studies link under half to unresolved V genes, and the rest is unexplained. That table supplies the V and J calls and clone size; D and trimming were determined from the DNA. This sample comprises approximately 83,000 clones, under 95% of them detected only once. The ten largest clones add up to roughly 4.8% of the sample.

The table lists this clone with a count of one. Its antigen is currently not known. The input lacks base qualities; no much larger clone sits a single base away. Ends trimmed: V by 2 bases, J by 4 bases; bases unmatched to a gene: 6. The CDR3 covers 17 residues, taking in both the cysteine and the phenylalanine. Only the CDR3 DNA is retained, 51 bases long and in frame from the first base. The germline V gene supplies CDR1 SNHLY and CDR2 FYNNEI. This clonotype was sampled from an adult in good health. The material sequenced was peripheral blood, taken on day 0 of MenACWY control vaccination. Rearrangement joined TRBV2 to TRBJ2-3; the central 13 bases match TRBD2. The nucleotide sequence reads as follows: TGTGCCAGCAGTGAATCCGGACTAGCGGGAGACTCAGATACGCAGTATTTT. Translation gives CASSESGLAGDSDTQYF. Where the CDR3 stops, the reference TRBV2 and TRBJ2-3 genes take over; the full variable domain is EPEVTQTPSHQVTQMGQEVILRCVPISNHLYFYWYRQILGQKVEFLVSFYNNEISEKSEIFDDQFSVERPDGSNFTLKIRSTKLEDSAMYFCASSESGLAGDSDTQYFGPGTRLTVL.